A selection of T cell receptor beta chains follows, all from one sample in a study of tumor and adjacent non-tumor tissue in lung cancer. Each CDR3 protein gets one entry after TCRdb re-called the multiplex PCR reads with MiXCR. The sample yields about 100,000 distinct CDR3 sequences, 65% seen once. The sequencing input was distant non-tumor lung tissue. These TCRs come from a man aged 25-45 years with non-small cell lung cancer. Each CDR3 is given without its conserved first and last residue. The order of the fields is V gene, J gene, CDR3 protein.

V gene: TRBV11-2
J gene: TRBJ2-7
CDR3 protein: AISLGDGGYEQY

V gene: TRBV24-1
J gene: TRBJ2-7
CDR3 protein: ATPPIYETGIYDQY

V gene: TRBV11-1
J gene: TRBJ2-7
CDR3 protein: ASSLGTATVQY

V gene: TRBV6-5
J gene: TRBJ1-1
CDR3 protein: ACSYLAGGKTQNTEAF

V gene: TRBV12-3/TRBV12-4
J gene: TRBJ2-7
CDR3 protein: ACRARADSYEQY

V gene: TRBV20-1
J gene: TRBJ1-3
CDR3 protein: SARPPGTANSGSTIY

V gene: TRBV29-1
J gene: TRBJ1-1
CDR3 protein: SVSQGAGTEAF

V gene: TRBV7-9
J gene: TRBJ1-1
CDR3 protein: ASSFPGGAEAF

V gene: TRBV20-1
J gene: TRBJ1-1
CDR3 protein: SSRGSSVNTEAF

V gene: TRBV20-1
J gene: TRBJ2-2
CDR3 protein: SLQGGTRELF

V gene: TRBV4-3
J gene: TRBJ2-1
CDR3 protein: ARSQEYPESSYNEQF

V gene: TRBV11-3
J gene: TRBJ2-1
CDR3 protein: ATSWTDEQL

V gene: TRBV11-1
J gene: TRBJ2-7
CDR3 protein: ASAFRVREQC

V gene: TRBV11-2
J gene: TRBJ2-2
CDR3 protein: ASSWRLGGELF

V gene: TRBV4-1
J gene: TRBJ1-1
CDR3 protein: ASKGSGILNTEAF

V gene: TRBV6-5
J gene: TRBJ2-1
CDR3 protein: ASCCPMWRGGVDEQF

V gene: TRBV6-6
J gene: TRBJ2-7
CDR3 protein: ASSVRDSAYEQY

V gene: TRBV6-1
J gene: TRBJ1-2
CDR3 protein: ASRTSGRVSAGYT

V gene: TRBV11-2
J gene: TRBJ1-3
CDR3 protein: ASRFGTPGNTVY

V gene: TRBV11-2
J gene: TRBJ1-1
CDR3 protein: ASSGEFLRDTEAL

V gene: TRBV19
J gene: TRBJ1-4
CDR3 protein: ASSQPGTGLNEKLS

V gene: TRBV11-2
J gene: TRBJ2-1
CDR3 protein: ASILSHEYNEQF

V gene: TRBV20-1
J gene: TRBJ2-3
CDR3 protein: NAVGGLALDTQY

V gene: TRBV11-2
J gene: TRBJ2-1
CDR3 protein: ASNLASRGNDEQF

V gene: TRBV7-9
J gene: TRBJ2-5
CDR3 protein: ASSLKEETQY

V gene: TRBV20-1
J gene: TRBJ1-1
CDR3 protein: SVRFTDRAPRGTEAF

V gene: TRBV4-3
J gene: TRBJ2-3
CDR3 protein: ASSQGEGAREDTQY

V gene: TRBV4-3
J gene: TRBJ2-3
CDR3 protein: ASNQNGTGGLDTQY

V gene: TRBV10-3
J gene: TRBJ2-7
CDR3 protein: AIKGDSGFYEQY

V gene: TRBV6-5
J gene: TRBJ1-6
CDR3 protein: ASRRGKGQVGSPLH

V gene: TRBV20-1
J gene: TRBJ1-1
CDR3 protein: SARDSEGARDTEAF

V gene: TRBV20-1
J gene: TRBJ2-7
CDR3 protein: SARQTGRSYEQY

V gene: TRBV2
J gene: TRBJ2-4
CDR3 protein: ASSTGTSGGLNIQY

V gene: TRBV6-2/TRBV6-3
J gene: TRBJ2-2
CDR3 protein: VSSYTGNTGELF

V gene: TRBV29-1
J gene: TRBJ2-2
CDR3 protein: SVELLRDTNTGELF

V gene: TRBV11-3
J gene: TRBJ2-3
CDR3 protein: ASNLNQSIAATSTDTQY

V gene: TRBV6-6
J gene: TRBJ1-1
CDR3 protein: AHRGVNTEAF

V gene: TRBV30
J gene: TRBJ2-1
CDR3 protein: AWSGDKGAVNNEQF

V gene: TRBV7-9
J gene: TRBJ2-7
CDR3 protein: ASSLGGSVLEQY

V gene: TRBV11-3
J gene: TRBJ1-2
CDR3 protein: ASSLSGAVA